This TCR beta chain is from a study of blood T cell repertoires in COVID-19. As processed by the authors: Counts of nucleated cells, estimated from reference gene primer amplification, were obtained. Repertoires were generated with immunoSEQ multiplex PCR, while TCRdb's copy carries only in-frame clones and drops some. V and J calls and clone size are given by that table; D and trimming were obtained from the DNA. The sample shows 95,000 to 100,000 clones, roughly four fifths of them seen only once. With V trimmed by 5 bases and J by 4 bases, 9 bases remained unmatched. Per the germline V gene, CDR1 is SEHNR and CDR2 is FQNEAQ (reference sequence). This CDR3 has 15 residues.

This receptor was identified in a human donor in a cohort sampled during active COVID-19. The chain joins TRBV7-9 to TRBJ1-1; 8 bases fit TRBD1. Sequencing used peripheral blood. CDR3 amino acids: CASSPRGRSGTEAFF. CDR3 nucleotide sequence: TGTGCCAGCAGCCCCAGGGGGCGCTCAGGCACTGAAGCTTTCTTT.